This TCR beta chain is from a study of response to subunit inactivated influenza vaccine. Study-wide findings and caveats: Authors proposed each seasonal influenza vaccination draws in few new T cells.

From the RT-PCR reads, TCRdb called clonotypes with MiXCR, one entry per CDR3 protein. The data show hundreds of thousands of distinct CDR3 sequences, with less than 8% seen just once and about an eighth held by the top ten. Concerning this clonotype: Antigen unknown.

CDR1 and CDR2 from the germline V gene are SGHNT and YYREEE (reference sequence). Between the trimmed V and J ends, which lost 9 bases and 0 bases, there was a span of 20 bases. The CDR3 consists of 16 residues. This clonotype originated in a man aged 45 to 70 who received an inactivated influenza vaccine. This chain connects TRBV5-4 to TRBJ2-3; D gene unclear. Sequencing used PBMCs from blood, obtained less than 30 months after vaccination. The CDR3 DNA is TGTGCCACCCGCCCCAATACAGAGTCTAGCACAGATACGCAGTATTTT. This sequence encodes CATRPNTESSTDTQYF.